This TCR beta chain was sequenced for a study of blood T cell repertoires in COVID-19. About the study: PBMCs, B-cell-depleted T cells, or T cells were the source of the cDNA or gDNA that made up the material.

Authors' analysis steps: The authors estimated nucleated cell counts from reference gene primer amplification. Sequencing used immunoSEQ multiplex PCR; TCRdb keeps in-frame clones, though not all of them. The DNA was the basis for D and trimming; V, J and clone size are from that table. The table includes roughly 150,000 clones, around four fifths detected once. J lost 4 bases, V lost 5 bases, and 7 bases had no gene match. The CDR3 spans 16 residues. CDR1 is SGHTA and CDR2 is FQGNSA in the germline V gene. This chain links TRBV7-2 with TRBJ2-1, with 11 bases identical to TRBD2. Sequenced sample: peripheral blood. This sequence originates from a woman in her seventies who had recovered from COVID-19. The CDR3 DNA sequence: TGTGCCAGCAGCCAGATAGCGGGAGGGTCTTACAATGAGCAGTTCTTC. Residues: CASSQIAGGSYNEQFF.